The 9 T cell receptor beta chains reported below all come from one sample, sequenced in a study of blood T cell repertoires in COVID-19. The method was immunoSEQ multiplex PCR; TCRdb's version includes in-frame clones alone and lacks a portion of them. The data contain 40,000 to 60,000 clones, roughly 86% of them seen just once; the ten biggest clones take up approximately 4.1%. The sequenced sample consisted of peripheral blood. The source is a man at least 80 years old with active COVID-19.

Regarding this clone: The sample carries other DNA sequences with the same CDR3. This chain's CDR3 is CASSRQGDSGNTIYF. The CDR3 DNA follows: TGTGCCAGCAGCCGTCAGGGGGACTCTGGAAACACCATATATTTT. The V gene is TRBV7-2, the J gene TRBJ1-3; 7 nucleotides align to TRBD1. Germline trimming cut 5 bases from V and 0 bases from J; bases unmatched to any gene: 4. The CDR3 totals 15 residues. Germline V lookup: CDR1 SGHTA, CDR2 FQGNSA.

This chain links TRBV5-4 with TRBJ1-2, with TRBD1 as a possible D gene (5 bases). Germline CDR1 SGHNT, CDR2 YYREEE (reference sequence). The CDR3 totals 13 residues. V shed 4 bases and J shed 0 bases, with 7 bases lying between them. The CDR3, as DNA: TGTGCCAGCAGCCCGACAGCTAACTATGGCTACACCTTC. This sequence encodes CASSPTANYGYTF.

This chain joins TRBV5-6 and TRBJ2-6, with TRBD1 matching over 12 bases. Germline CDR1 SGHDT, CDR2 YYEEEE. This CDR3 has 19 amino acids. Trimming at V came to 2 bases and at J to 4 bases, leaving 10 bases not matched to a gene. The CDR3 is CASSFTLGQGAFGANVLTF. The CDR3 DNA is TGTGCCAGCAGCTTTACTTTGGGACAGGGGGCGTTCGGGGCCAACGTCCTGACTTTC.

The J gene is TRBJ1-1, the V gene TRBV5-1; D is possibly TRBD1 (5 bases). Germline V lookup: CDR1 SGHRS, CDR2 YFSETQ. The CDR3 runs to 14 residues. V was clipped by 1 base and J by 5 bases, with 12 bases between them. The CDR3 bases are TGCGCCAGCAGCTTGCAGGGTGGTTTAACTGAAGCTTTCTTT. It encodes CASSLQGGLTEAFF.

The chain couples TRBV5-5 to TRBJ1-5; D ambiguous. Between the trimmed V and J ends, which lost 5 bases and 13 bases, there was a span of 25 bases. The germline V gene has CDR1 SGHKS and CDR2 YYEKEE (reference sequence). CDR3 length: 15 residues. CDR3: CASRQDPSGIDYQHF. CDR3 bases: TGTGCCAGCAGGCAAGACCCTAGCGGAATTGATTATCAGCATTTT.

The chain has TRBV3-1 (or the pseudogene TRBV3-2) and TRBJ2-2; 11 bases are a match to TRBD2. CDR1 is LGHDT, CDR2 YNNKEL, per germline (reference sequence). Germline trimming cut 4 bases from V and 4 bases from J; bases unmatched to any gene: 5. This CDR3 is 16 amino acids long. DNA of the CDR3: TGTGCCAGCAGCCTCGGACTAGCGGGTAGCACCGGGGAGCTGTTTTTT. Translated, it gives CASSLGLAGSTGELFF.

This clone has a single count. The V gene is TRBV28, the J gene TRBJ2-6; 7 bases agree with TRBD1. Trimming at V came to 5 bases and at J to 2 bases, leaving 3 bases not matched to a gene. Per the germline V gene, CDR1 is MDHEN and CDR2 is SYDVKM. There are 15 residues in the CDR3. CDR3 residues: CASSPTGAGANVLTF. CDR3 nucleotide sequence: TGTGCCAGCAGTCCTACAGGGGCTGGGGCCAACGTCCTGACTTTC.

The J gene is TRBJ2-2, the V gene TRBV7-8; 8 bases line up with TRBD2. CDR3 size: 16 residues. J gave up 5 bases and V 5 bases, and 10 bases lay outside the gene matches. CDR1 and CDR2 (germline): SGHVS, FQNEAQ. CDR3 in amino acids: CASSILSGSDTGELFF. CDR3 bases: TGTGCCAGCAGCATACTCAGCGGGAGTGATACCGGGGAGCTGTTTTTT.

The CDR3 loop is CASSLRERRGRGNIQYF. The DNA for the CDR3 is TGTGCCAGTAGTCTCCGGGAGCGGAGGGGGCGCGGAAACATTCAGTACTTC. The chain has TRBV19 and TRBJ2-4; D possibly corresponds to TRBD1 (7 bases). Germline loops: CDR1 LNHDA, CDR2 SQIVND (reference sequence). The CDR3 extends over 17 amino acids. Trimming pared 5 bases from V and 6 bases from J, leaving 23 bases between.